The 14 T cell receptor beta chains reported below all come from one sample, sequenced in a study of cytomegalovirus exposure and HLA in healthy donors. Profiled with immunoSEQ multiplex PCR; TCRdb holds only in-frame clones, not every one. The sample yields more than 250,000 clones, about 90% seen once. Sample: PBMCs. These receptors all stem from a woman aged 25-40 years in good health and CMV-seronegative.

A remark on this clone: Other DNA sequences from this sample encode an identical CDR3 as well. The V gene is TRBV15, the J gene TRBJ2-1; D is unclear. CDR1 is LNHNV, CDR2 YYDKDF, per germline (reference sequence). The ends were cut back, 0 bases at V and 6 bases at J, with 6 bases in the middle. The CDR3 contains 13 residues. The CDR3 nucleotides are TGTGCCACCAGCAGAGATTTTGGCAATGAGCAGTTCTTC. Translation: CATSRDFGNEQFF.

V usage is TRBV5-6 and J usage is TRBJ2-7; D unresolved. This CDR3 region has 13 residues. Germline CDR1 SGHDT, CDR2 YYEEEE. V was pared by 1 base and J by 3 bases, with 8 bases between. Here the CDR3 reads CASSLTPDYEQYF. The CDR3 nucleotides read TGTGCCAGCAGCTTGACACCTGACTACGAGCAGTACTTC.

The genes are TRBV5-1 and TRBJ2-3, with D tentatively TRBD1 (5 bases). This CDR3 region has 15 residues. Germline assignment: CDR1 SGHRS and CDR2 YFSETQ. V lost 4 bases, J lost 1 base, and 13 bases lay in between. The CDR3 nucleotides are TGCGCCAGCAGCCTGGACATAATGGGCACAGATACGCAGTATTTT. Residues: CASSLDIMGTDTQYF. Combining the CDR3 with reference TRBV5-1 and TRBJ2-3 gives the whole variable domain KAGVTQTPRYLIKTRGQQVTLSCSPISGHRSVSWYQQTPGQGLQFLFEYFSETQRNKGNFPGRFSGRQFSNSRSEMNVSTLELGDSALYLCASSLDIMGTDTQYFGPGTRLTVL.

This chain links TRBV5-1 with TRBJ2-7, with 7 bases matching TRBD2. There are 14 residues in the CDR3. With V trimmed by 7 bases and J by 5 bases, 12 bases remained unmatched. Germline loops: CDR1 SGHRS, CDR2 YFSETQ. The CDR3 bases are TGCGCCAGCCGATTACTAGCGTCGTTCCACGAGCAGTACTTC. The encoded protein is CASRLLASFHEQYF. The full variable domain, completed using reference TRBV5-1 and TRBJ2-7, is KAGVTQTPRYLIKTRGQQVTLSCSPISGHRSVSWYQQTPGQGLQFLFEYFSETQRNKGNFPGRFSGRQFSNSRSEMNVSTLELGDSALYLCASRLLASFHEQYFGPGTRLTVT.

CDR3 region: CASSKDVGLEYYEQYF. CDR3 in DNA: TGTGCCAGCAGCAAAGACGTAGGACTAGAGTACTACGAGCAGTACTTC. V and J are TRBV21-1 and TRBJ2-7; the listed D gene, TRBD2, was not tested against the DNA. TRBV21-1 corresponds to a pseudogene. This CDR3 comprises 16 residues.

The rearrangement uses TRBV7-6 and TRBJ2-1; D unresolved. CDR1 SGHVS and CDR2 FNYEAQ come from the germline V gene. The V gene lost 0 bases and the J gene lost 2 bases, with 8 bases spanning the gap. The length of the CDR3 is 15 residues. CDR3 region: CASSLADDAYNEQFF. Here the CDR3 DNA reads TGTGCCAGCAGCTTAGCGGACGACGCCTACAATGAGCAGTTCTTC.

The chain carries TRBV27 and TRBJ2-7; D tentatively fits TRBD1 or TRBD2 (6 bases each). Trimming removed 3 bases at V and 2 bases at J, with 14 bases between. Germline CDR1 and CDR2: MNHEY and SMNVEV (reference sequence). The CDR3 spans 15 residues. The CDR3, as DNA: TGTGCCAGCAGTTTGAATGGGGGCGGGGCCTACGAGCAGTACTTC. Its protein product is CASSLNGGGAYEQYF.

V gene TRBV6-1 combines with J gene TRBJ2-1; TRBD2 matches at 8 bases. Per the germline V gene, CDR1 is MNHNS and CDR2 is SASEGT. The CDR3 has 16 amino acids. J lost 0 bases, V lost 4 bases, and 5 bases had no gene match. The CDR3 nucleotides read TGTGCCAGCAGTGCCACTAGCGGAAACTCCTACAATGAGCAGTTCTTC. Translation: CASSATSGNSYNEQFF.

The rearrangement links TRBV5-1 to TRBJ2-7, with D tentatively TRBD1 (6 bases). The CDR3 length is 15 residues. Trimming shortened V by 2 bases and J by 2 bases, and 14 bases separated the two germline ends. Looked up from germline, CDR1 is SGHRS and CDR2 is YFSETQ. CDR3 DNA sequence: TGCGCCAGCAGCTTTTCTCTGGACAGAACCTACGAGCAGTACTTC. Its protein product is CASSFSLDRTYEQYF.

V is TRBV6-5 and J is TRBJ2-4; 9 bases agree with TRBD1. The CDR3 extends over 15 amino acids. The germline V gene has CDR1 MNHEY and CDR2 SVGAGI. J gave up 7 bases and V 2 bases, and 6 bases lay outside the gene matches. Here the CDR3 DNA reads TGTGCCAGCAGTTACAATGTGGGACAGGGCAACATTCAGTACTTC. This gives the protein CASSYNVGQGNIQYF.

V usage is TRBV2 and J usage is TRBJ1-5; D not resolved. The V end lost 2 bases, the J end lost 0 bases, and 8 bases lay between the germline ends. CDR1 is SNHLY, CDR2 FYNNEI, per germline. CDR3 size: 15 residues. CDR3 loop: CASSEKADSNQPQHF. The CDR3 coding sequence is TGTGCCAGCAGTGAAAAGGCAGATAGCAATCAGCCCCAGCATTTT.

The J gene is TRBJ1-5, the V gene TRBV27; 7 bases are shared with TRBD1. CDR3 length equals 14 residues. The V gene's germline CDR1 is MNHEY and CDR2 SMNVEV (reference sequence). Germline trimming cut 6 bases from V and 2 bases from J; bases unmatched to any gene: 4. The CDR3 coding sequence is TGTGCCAGCAGACTCCAGGGGGGCAATCAGCCCCAGCATTTT. Protein sequence: CASRLQGGNQPQHF.

This clone was picked up one time. V is TRBV19 and J is TRBJ1-1; 8 nucleotides agree with TRBD1. Germline loops: CDR1 LNHDA, CDR2 SQIVND (reference sequence). This CDR3 comprises 16 residues. The junction had 9 bases not matched to a gene; V was cut back by 3 bases and J by 3 bases. The CDR3 here is CASSIFGTGSYTEAFF. The CDR3 DNA sequence: TGTGCCAGTAGTATTTTCGGGACAGGTTCTTACACTGAAGCTTTCTTT.

The CDR3 DNA sequence: TGTGCCAGCAGCTTAGGGACAGCCGAGCAGTACTTC. Encoded protein: CASSLGTAEQYF. The chain links TRBV7-8 to TRBJ2-7; the D gene is possibly TRBD1 (6 bases). This CDR3 spans 12 amino acids. The V gene's germline CDR1 is SGHVS and CDR2 FQNEAQ. The V end lost 1 base, the J end lost 6 bases, and 7 bases lay between the germline ends. The entire variable domain, with the rest obtained from reference TRBV7-8 and TRBJ2-7, is as follows: GAGVSQSPRYKVAKRGQDVALRCDPISGHVSLFWYQQALGQGPEFLTYFQNEAQLDKSGLPSDRFFAERPEGSVSTLKIQRTQQEDSAVYLCASSLGTAEQYFGPGTRLTVT.